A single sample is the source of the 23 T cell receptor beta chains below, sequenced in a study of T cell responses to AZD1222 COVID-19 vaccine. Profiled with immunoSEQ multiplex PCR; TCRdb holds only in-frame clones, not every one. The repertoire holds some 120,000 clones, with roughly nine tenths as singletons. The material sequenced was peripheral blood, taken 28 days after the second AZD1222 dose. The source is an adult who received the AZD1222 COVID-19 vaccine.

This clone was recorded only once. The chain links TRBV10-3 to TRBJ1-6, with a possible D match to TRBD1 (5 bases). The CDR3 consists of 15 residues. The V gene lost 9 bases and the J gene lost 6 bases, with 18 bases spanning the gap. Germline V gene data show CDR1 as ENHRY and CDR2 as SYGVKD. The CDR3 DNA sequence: TGTGCCATTTCAGGGTCCTCAGCGGGTAATTCACCCCTCCACTTT. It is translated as CAISGSSAGNSPLHF.

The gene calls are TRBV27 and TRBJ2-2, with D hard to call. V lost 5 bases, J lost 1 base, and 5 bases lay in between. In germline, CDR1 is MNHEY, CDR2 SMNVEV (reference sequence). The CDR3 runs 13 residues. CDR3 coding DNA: TGTGCCAGCAGTACCCAGAACACCGGGGAGCTGTTTTTT. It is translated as CASSTQNTGELFF.

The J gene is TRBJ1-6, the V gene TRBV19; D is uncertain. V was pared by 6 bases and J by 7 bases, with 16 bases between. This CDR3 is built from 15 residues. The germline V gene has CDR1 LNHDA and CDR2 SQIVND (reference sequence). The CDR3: CASSAMIDGNSPLHF. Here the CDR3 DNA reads TGTGCCAGTAGCGCGATGATAGACGGCAATTCACCCCTCCACTTT.

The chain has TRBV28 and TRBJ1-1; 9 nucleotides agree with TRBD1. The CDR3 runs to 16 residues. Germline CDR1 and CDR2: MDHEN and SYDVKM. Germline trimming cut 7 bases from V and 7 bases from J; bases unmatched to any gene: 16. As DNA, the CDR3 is TGTGCCAGCACCAGGAGGGACAGGGCTTTCAGGAATGAAGCTTTCTTT. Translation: CASTRRDRAFRNEAFF.

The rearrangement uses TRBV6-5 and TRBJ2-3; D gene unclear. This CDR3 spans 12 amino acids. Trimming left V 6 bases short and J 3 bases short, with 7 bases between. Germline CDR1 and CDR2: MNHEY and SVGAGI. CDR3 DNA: TGTGCCAGCAGGGATAGGACAGATACGCAGTATTTT. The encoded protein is CASRDRTDTQYF.

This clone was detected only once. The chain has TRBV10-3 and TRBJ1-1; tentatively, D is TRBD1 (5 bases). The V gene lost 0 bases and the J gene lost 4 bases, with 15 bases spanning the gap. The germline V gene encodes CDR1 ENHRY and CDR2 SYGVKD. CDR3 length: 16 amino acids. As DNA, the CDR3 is TGTGCCATCAGTGAGTCGACAGAGAAATACCTCACTGAAGCTTTCTTT. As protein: CAISESTEKYLTEAFF.

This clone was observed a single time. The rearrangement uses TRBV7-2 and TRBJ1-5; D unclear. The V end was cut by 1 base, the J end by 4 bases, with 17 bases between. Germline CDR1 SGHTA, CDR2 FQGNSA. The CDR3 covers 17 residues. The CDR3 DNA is TGTGCCAGCAGCTTAGTTCTGGTGGGGATTGGAAATCAGCCCCAGCATTTT. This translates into CASSLVLVGIGNQPQHF.

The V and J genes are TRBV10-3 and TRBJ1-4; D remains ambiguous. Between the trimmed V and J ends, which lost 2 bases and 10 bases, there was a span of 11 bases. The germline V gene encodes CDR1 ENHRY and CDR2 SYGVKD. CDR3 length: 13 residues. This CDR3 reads CAISEGDPGKLFF. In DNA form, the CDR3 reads TGTGCCATCAGTGAGGGAGACCCGGGAAAACTGTTTTTT.

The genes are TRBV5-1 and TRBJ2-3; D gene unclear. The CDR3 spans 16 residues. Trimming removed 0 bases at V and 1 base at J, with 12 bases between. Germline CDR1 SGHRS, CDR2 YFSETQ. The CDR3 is CASSLANLRGTDTQYF. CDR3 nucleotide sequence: TGCGCCAGCAGCTTGGCAAATTTAAGAGGCACAGATACGCAGTATTTT. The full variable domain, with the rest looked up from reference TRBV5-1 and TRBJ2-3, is KAGVTQTPRYLIKTRGQQVTLSCSPISGHRSVSWYQQTPGQGLQFLFEYFSETQRNKGNFPGRFSGRQFSNSRSEMNVSTLELGDSALYLCASSLANLRGTDTQYFGPGTRLTVL.

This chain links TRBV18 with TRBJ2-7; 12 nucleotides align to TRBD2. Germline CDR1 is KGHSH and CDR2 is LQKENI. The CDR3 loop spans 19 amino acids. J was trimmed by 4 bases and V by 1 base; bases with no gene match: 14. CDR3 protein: CASSPRSLAGGFREYEQYF. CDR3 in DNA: TGTGCCAGCTCACCACGAAGCCTAGCGGGAGGGTTTCGAGAGTACGAGCAGTACTTC.

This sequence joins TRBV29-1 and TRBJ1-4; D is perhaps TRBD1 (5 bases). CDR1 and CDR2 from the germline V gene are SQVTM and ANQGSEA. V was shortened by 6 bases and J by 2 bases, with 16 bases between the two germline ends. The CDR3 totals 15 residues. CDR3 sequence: CSVGGNSATNEKLFF. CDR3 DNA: TGCAGCGTGGGGGGAAATTCGGCTACTAATGAAAAACTGTTTTTT.

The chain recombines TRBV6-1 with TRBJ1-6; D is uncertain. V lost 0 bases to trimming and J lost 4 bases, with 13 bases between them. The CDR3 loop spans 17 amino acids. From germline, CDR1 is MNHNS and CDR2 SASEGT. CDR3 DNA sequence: TGTGCCAGCAGTGAAGCGCGTTTTGGCCGGTATAATTCACCCCTCCACTTT. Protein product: CASSEARFGRYNSPLHF.

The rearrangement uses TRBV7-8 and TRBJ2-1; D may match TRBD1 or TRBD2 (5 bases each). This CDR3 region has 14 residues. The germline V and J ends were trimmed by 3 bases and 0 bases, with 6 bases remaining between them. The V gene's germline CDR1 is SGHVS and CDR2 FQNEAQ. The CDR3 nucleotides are TGTGCCAGCAGCTTGAGGGGCTCCTACAATGAGCAGTTCTTC. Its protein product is CASSLRGSYNEQFF.

The CDR3: CASRGTDLYEQYF. The DNA for the CDR3 is TGTGCCAGCCGAGGGACAGATCTTTACGAGCAGTACTTC. The chain carries TRBV18 and TRBJ2-7; 7 nucleotides line up with TRBD1. The V and J ends lost 8 bases and 4 bases, in that order; junction bases with no gene match: 8. The CDR3 runs to 13 residues. Germline V gene sequence: CDR1 KGHSH, CDR2 LQKENI.

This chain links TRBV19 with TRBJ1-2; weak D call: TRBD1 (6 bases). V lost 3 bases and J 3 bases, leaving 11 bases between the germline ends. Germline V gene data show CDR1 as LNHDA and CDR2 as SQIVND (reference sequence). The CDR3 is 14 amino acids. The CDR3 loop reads CASSIRRGDYGYTF. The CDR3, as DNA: TGTGCCAGTAGTATCCGCAGGGGCGACTATGGCTACACCTTC. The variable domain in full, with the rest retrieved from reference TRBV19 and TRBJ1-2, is DGGITQSPKYLFRKEGQNVTLSCEQNLNHDAMYWYRQDPGQGLRLIYYSQIVNDFQKGDIAEGYSVSREKKESFPLTVTSAQKNPTAFYLCASSIRRGDYGYTFGSGTRLTVV.

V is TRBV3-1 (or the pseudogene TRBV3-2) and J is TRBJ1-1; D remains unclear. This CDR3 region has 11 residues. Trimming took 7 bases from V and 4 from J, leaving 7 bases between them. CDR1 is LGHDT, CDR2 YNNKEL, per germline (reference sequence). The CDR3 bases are TGTGCCAGCAAGGGCGGCACTGAAGCTTTCTTT. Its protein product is CASKGGTEAFF.

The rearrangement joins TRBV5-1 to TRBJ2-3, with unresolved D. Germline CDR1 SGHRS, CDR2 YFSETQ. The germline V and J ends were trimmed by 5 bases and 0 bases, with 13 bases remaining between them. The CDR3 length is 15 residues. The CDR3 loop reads CASSYAGESTDTQYF. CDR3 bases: TGCGCCAGCAGTTATGCTGGCGAGAGCACAGATACGCAGTATTTT.

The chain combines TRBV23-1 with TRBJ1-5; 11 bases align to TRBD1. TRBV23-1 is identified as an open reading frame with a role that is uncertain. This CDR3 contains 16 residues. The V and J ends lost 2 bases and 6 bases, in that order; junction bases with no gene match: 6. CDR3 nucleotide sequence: TGCGCCAGCAGTCAACCGGACAGGGGGCCTGTTCAGCCCCAGCATTTT. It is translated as CASSQPDRGPVQPQHF.

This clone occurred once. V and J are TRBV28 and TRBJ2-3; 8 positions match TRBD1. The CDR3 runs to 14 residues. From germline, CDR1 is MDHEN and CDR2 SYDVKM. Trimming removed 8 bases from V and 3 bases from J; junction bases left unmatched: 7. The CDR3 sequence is CASQNRGRTDTQYF. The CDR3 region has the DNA TGTGCCAGCCAGAACAGGGGGAGAACAGATACGCAGTATTTT.

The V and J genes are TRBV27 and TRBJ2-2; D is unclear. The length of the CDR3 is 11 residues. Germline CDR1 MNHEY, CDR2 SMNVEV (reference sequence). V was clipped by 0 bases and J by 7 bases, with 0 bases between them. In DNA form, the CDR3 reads TGTGCCAGCAGTTTATCCGGGGAGCTGTTTTTT. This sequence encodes CASSLSGELFF.

The CDR3 nucleotides are TGTGCCAGTAGTATAGCTAGCGAGGGCACAGATACGCAGTATTTT. This encodes CASSIASEGTDTQYF. V is TRBV19 and J is TRBJ2-3; TRBD2 might be the D (6 bases). The V gene's germline CDR1 is LNHDA and CDR2 SQIVND (reference sequence). V was trimmed by 1 base and J by 1 base, leaving 9 bases between them. The CDR3 has 15 amino acids.

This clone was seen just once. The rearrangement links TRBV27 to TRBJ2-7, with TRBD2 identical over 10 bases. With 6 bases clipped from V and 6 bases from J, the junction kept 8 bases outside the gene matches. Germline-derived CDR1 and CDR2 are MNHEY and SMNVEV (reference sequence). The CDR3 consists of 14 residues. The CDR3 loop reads CASRPSGRSLEQYF. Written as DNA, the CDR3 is TGTGCCAGCAGACCTAGCGGGAGATCCCTCGAGCAGTACTTC.

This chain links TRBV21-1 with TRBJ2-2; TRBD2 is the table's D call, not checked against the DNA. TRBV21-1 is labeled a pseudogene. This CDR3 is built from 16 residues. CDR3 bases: TGTGCCAGCAGTACGGAACCGGGTCCGGGCACCGGGGAGCTGTTTTTT. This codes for CASSTEPGPGTGELFF.